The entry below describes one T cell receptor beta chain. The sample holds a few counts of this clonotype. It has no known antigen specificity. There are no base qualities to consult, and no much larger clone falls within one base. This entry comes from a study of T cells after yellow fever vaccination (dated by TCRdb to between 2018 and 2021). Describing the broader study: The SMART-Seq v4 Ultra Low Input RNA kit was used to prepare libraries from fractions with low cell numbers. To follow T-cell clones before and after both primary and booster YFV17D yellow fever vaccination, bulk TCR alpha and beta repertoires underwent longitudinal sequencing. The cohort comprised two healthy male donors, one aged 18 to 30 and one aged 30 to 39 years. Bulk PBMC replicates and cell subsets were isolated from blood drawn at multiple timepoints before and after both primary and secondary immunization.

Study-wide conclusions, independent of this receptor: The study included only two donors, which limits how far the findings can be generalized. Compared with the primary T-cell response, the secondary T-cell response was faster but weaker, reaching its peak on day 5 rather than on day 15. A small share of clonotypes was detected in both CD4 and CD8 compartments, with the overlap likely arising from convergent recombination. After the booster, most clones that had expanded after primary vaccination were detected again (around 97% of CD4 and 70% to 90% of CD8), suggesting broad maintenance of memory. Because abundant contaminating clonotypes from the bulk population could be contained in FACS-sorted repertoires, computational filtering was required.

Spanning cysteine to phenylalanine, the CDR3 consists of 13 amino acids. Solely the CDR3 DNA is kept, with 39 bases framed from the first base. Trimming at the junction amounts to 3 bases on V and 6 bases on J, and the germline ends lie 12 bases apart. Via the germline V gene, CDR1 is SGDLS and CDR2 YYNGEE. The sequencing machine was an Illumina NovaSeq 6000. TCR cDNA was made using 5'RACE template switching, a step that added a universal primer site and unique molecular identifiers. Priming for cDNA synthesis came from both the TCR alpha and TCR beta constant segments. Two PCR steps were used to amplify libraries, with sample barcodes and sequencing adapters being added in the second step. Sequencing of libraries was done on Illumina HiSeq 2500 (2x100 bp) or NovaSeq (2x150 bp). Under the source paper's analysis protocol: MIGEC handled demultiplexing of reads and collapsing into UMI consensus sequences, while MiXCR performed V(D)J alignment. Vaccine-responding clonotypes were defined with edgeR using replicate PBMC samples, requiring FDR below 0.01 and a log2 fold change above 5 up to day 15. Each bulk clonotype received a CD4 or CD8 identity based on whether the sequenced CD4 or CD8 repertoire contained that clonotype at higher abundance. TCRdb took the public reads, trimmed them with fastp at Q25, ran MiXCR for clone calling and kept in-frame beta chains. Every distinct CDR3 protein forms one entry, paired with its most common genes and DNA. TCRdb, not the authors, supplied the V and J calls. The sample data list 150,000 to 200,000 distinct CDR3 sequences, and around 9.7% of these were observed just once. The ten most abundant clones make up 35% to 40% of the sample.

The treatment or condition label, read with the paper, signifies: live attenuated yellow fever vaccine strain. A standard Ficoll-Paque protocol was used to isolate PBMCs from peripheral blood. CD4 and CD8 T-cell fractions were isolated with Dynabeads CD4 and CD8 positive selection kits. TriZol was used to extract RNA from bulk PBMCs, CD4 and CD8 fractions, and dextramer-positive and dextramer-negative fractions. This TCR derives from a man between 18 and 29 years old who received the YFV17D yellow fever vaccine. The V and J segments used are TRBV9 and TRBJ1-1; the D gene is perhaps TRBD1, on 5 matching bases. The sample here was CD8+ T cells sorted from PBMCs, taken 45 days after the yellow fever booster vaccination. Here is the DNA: TGTGCCAGCAGCGCCTCCGGGACCCCTGAAGCTTTCTTT. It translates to CASSASGTPEAFF.